This T cell receptor beta chain was obtained from a study of CD4 and CD8 cells across lung adenocarcinoma regions. Via MiXCR, TCRdb re-called the PCR reads, giving one row per CDR3 protein. The top ten clones hold around a sixth of a sample with 12,000 to 15,000 distinct CDR3 sequences, roughly 48% of them seen once. Donors had localized lung adenocarcinoma, a non-small cell lung cancer. Unmatched junction bases numbered 16, after V lost 1 base and J lost 1 base. The CDR3 contains 19 residues. The table lists this clonotype with a few counts. The receptor's source is a male donor with lung adenocarcinoma. The CD4 and CD8 labels of this study may be unreliable. This sequence joins TRBV5-3 and TRBJ2-5, with 7 positions matching TRBD1. TRBV5-3 is classed as an ORF, of uncertain function. What was sequenced was CD4+ T cells from the center of a lung tumor. The CDR3, as DNA: TGTGCCAGAAGCTTGAAGGGGGCCCATACAGGGTTTGGCCAAGAGACCCAGTACTTC. Its translation: CARSLKGAHTGFGQETQYF.